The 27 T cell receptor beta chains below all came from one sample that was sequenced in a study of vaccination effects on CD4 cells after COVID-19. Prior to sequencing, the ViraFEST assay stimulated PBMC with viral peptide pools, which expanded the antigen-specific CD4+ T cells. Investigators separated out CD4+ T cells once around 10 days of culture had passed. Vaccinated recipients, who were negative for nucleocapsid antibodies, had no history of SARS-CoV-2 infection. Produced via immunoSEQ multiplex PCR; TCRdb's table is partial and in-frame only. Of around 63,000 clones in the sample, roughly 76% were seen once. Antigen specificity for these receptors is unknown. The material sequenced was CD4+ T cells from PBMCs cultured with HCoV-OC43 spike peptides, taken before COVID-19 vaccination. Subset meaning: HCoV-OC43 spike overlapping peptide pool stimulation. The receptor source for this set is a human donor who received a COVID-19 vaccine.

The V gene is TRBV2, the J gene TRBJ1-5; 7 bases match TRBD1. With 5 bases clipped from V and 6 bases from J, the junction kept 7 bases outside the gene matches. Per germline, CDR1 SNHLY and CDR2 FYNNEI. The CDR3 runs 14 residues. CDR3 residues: CASSPGQHIQPQHF. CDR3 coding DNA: TGTGCCAGCAGTCCGGGACAGCACATTCAGCCCCAGCATTTT.

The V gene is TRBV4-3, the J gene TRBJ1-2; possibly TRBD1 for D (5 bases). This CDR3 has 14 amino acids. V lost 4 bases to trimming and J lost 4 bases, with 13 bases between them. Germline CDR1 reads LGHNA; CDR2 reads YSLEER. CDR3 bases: TGCGCCAGCAGCCGTCGCGGGACCCTCTATGGCTACACCTTC. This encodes CASSRRGTLYGYTF.

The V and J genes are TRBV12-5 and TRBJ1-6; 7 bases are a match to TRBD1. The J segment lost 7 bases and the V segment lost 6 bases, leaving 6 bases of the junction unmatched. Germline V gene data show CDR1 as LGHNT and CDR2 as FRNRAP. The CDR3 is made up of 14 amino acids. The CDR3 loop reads CASGAGTENSPLHF. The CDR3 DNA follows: TGTGCTAGTGGGGCAGGGACAGAAAATTCACCCCTCCACTTT.

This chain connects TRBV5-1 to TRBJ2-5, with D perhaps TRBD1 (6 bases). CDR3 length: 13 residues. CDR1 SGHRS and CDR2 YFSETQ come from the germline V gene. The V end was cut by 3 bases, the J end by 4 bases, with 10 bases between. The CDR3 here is CASSSGVLETQYF. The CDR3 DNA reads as TGCGCCAGCAGCTCAGGGGTTTTAGAGACCCAGTACTTC.

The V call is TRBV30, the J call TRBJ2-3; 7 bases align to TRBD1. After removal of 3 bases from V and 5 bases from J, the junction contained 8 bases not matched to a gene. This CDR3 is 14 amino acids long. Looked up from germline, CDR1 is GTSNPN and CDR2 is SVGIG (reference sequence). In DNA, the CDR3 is TGTGCCTGGAGCCCGGGGACAGCGGTAGATACGCAGTATTTT. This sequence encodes CAWSPGTAVDTQYF.

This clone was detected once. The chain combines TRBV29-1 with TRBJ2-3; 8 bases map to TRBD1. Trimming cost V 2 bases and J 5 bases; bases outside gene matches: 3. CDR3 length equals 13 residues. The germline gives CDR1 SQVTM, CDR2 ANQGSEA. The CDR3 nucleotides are TGCAGCGTTGAACCAGGGGGCGGAGATACGCAGTATTTT. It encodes CSVEPGGGDTQYF.

In nucleotides, the CDR3 is TGTGCCAGCAGCGCGGACAGGGGGCTTCAGCCCCAGCATTTT. Its translation: CASSADRGLQPQHF. The chain combines TRBV7-2 with TRBJ1-5; 11 positions agree with TRBD1. Germline CDR1 is SGHTA and CDR2 is FQGNSA. CDR3 length equals 14 residues. V shed 5 bases, J shed 6 bases, and the junction held 3 bases outside the gene matches. Complete variable domain (other parts from reference TRBV7-2 and TRBJ1-5): GAGVSQSPSNKVTEKGKDVELRCDPISGHTALYWYRQSLGQGLEFLIYFQGNSAPDKSGLPSDRFSAERTGGSVSTLTIQRTQQEDSAVYLCASSADRGLQPQHFGDGTRLSIL.

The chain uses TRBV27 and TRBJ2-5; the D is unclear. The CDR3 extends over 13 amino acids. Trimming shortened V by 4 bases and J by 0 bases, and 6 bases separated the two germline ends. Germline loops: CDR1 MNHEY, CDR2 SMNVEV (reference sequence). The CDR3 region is CASSSPDQETQYF. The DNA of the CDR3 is TGTGCCAGCAGTTCACCCGACCAAGAGACCCAGTACTTC.

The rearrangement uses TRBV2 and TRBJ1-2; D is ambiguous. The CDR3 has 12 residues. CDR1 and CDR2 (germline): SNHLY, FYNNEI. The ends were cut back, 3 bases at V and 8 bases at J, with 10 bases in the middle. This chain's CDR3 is CASSDGVRGYTF. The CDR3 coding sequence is TGTGCCAGCAGTGACGGTGTACGCGGCTACACCTTC.

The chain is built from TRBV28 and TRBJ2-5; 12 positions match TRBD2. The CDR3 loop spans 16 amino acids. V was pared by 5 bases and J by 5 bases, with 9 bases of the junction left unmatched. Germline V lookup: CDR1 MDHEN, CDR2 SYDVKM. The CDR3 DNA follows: TGTGCCAGCAGTCCAAGACTAGCGGGGGCCCGGGAGACCCAGTACTTC. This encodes CASSPRLAGARETQYF.

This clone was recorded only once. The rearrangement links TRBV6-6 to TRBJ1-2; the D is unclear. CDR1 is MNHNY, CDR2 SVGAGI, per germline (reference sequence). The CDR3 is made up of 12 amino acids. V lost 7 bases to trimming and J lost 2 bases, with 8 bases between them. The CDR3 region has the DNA TGTGCCAGCACCGTAACCAACTATGGCTACACCTTC. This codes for CASTVTNYGYTF.

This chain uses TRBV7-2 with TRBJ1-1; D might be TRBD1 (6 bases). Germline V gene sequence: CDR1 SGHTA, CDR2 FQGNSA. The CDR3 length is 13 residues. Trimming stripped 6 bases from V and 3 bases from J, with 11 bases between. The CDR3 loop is CASSVQGYTEAFF. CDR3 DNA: TGTGCCAGCAGTGTTCAGGGGTACACTGAAGCTTTCTTT. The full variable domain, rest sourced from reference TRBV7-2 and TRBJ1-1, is GAGVSQSPSNKVTEKGKDVELRCDPISGHTALYWYRQSLGQGLEFLIYFQGNSAPDKSGLPSDRFSAERTGGSVSTLTIQRTQQEDSAVYLCASSVQGYTEAFFGQGTRLTVV.

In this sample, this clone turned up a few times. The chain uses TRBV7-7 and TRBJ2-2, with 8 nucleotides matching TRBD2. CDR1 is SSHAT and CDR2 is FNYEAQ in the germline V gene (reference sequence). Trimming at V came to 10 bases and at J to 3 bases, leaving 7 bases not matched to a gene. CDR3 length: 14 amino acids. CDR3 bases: TGTGCCACCATGCGGGGGGTCGACACCGGGGAGCTGTTTTTT. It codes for CATMRGVDTGELFF.

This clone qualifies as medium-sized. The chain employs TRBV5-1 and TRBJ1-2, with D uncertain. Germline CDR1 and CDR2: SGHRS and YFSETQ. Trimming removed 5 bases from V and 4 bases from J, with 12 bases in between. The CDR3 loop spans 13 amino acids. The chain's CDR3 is CASRSRSVYGYTF. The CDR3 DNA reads TGCGCCAGCAGGTCTCGTTCCGTCTATGGCTACACCTTC.

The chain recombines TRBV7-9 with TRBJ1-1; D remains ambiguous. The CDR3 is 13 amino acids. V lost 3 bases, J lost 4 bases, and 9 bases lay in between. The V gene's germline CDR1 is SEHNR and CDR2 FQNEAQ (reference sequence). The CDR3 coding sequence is TGTGCCAGCAGCTTGGATCCAGCCACTGAAGCTTTCTTT. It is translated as CASSLDPATEAFF.

CDR3 DNA sequence: TGCGCCAGCAGCGGGGACAGCTACTCTGGAAACACCATATATTTT. Residues: CASSGDSYSGNTIYF. This rearrangement joins TRBV5-1 to TRBJ1-3, with 7 positions matching TRBD1. The germline V gene has CDR1 SGHRS and CDR2 YFSETQ. This CDR3 is built from 15 residues. After removal of 4 bases from V and 0 bases from J, the junction contained 4 bases not matched to a gene.

The CDR3 reads CASSQIGGGLAKNIQYF. The CDR3 DNA sequence: TGTGCCAGCAGCCAGATAGGGGGGGGGCTAGCCAAAAACATTCAGTACTTC. The V and J genes are TRBV11-2 and TRBJ2-4; possible D gene TRBD2, 7 bases. Germline V gene data show CDR1 as SGHAT and CDR2 as FQNNGV. The CDR3 length is 17 residues. V was trimmed by 5 bases and J by 0 bases, leaving 17 bases between them.

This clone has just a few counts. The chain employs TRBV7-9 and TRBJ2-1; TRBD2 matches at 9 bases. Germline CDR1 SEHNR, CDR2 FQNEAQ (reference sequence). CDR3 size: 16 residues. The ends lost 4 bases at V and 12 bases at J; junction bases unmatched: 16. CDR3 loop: CASSSSPAGGSNGQFF. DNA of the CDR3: TGTGCCAGCAGCTCTAGTCCAGCGGGGGGCTCCAACGGGCAGTTCTTC.

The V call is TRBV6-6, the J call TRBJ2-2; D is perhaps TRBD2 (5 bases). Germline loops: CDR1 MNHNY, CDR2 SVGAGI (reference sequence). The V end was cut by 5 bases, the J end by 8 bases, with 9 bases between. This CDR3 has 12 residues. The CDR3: CASSRLQGELFF. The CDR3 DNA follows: TGTGCCAGCAGTCGACTACAGGGGGAGCTGTTTTTT.

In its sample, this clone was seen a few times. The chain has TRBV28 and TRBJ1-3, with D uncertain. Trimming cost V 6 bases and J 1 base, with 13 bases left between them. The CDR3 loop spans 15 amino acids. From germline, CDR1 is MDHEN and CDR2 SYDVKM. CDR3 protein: CASSHRPSSGNTIYF. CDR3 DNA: TGTGCCAGCAGCCACCGGCCATCATCTGGAAACACCATATATTTT.

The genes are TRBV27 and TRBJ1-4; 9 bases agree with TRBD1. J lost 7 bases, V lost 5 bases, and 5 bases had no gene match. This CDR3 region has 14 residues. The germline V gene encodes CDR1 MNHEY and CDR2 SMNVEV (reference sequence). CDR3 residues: CASSTGTGSEKLFF. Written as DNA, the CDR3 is TGTGCCAGCAGTACCGGGACAGGGAGTGAAAAACTGTTTTTT. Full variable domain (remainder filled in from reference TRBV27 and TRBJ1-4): EAQVTQNPRYLITVTGKKLTVTCSQNMNHEYMSWYRQDPGLGLRQIYYSMNVEVTDKGDVPEGYKVSRKEKRNFPLILESPSPNQTSLYFCASSTGTGSEKLFFGSGTQLSVL.

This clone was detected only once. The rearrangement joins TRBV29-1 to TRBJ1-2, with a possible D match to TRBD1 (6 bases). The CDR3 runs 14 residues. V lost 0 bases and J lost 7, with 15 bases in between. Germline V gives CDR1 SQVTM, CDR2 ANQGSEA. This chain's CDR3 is CSVEDWQGKSGYTF. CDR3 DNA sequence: TGCAGCGTTGAAGATTGGCAGGGGAAAAGTGGCTACACCTTC.

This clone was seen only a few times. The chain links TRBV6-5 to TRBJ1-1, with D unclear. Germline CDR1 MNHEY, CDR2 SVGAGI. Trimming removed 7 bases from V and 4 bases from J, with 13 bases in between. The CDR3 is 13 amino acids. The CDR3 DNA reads TGTGCCAGCAATTCCGACACTGGCACTGAAGCTTTCTTT. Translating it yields CASNSDTGTEAFF.

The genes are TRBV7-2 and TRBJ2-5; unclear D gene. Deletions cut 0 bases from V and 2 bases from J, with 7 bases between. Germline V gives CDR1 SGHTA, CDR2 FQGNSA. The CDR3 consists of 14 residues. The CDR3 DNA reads TGTGCCAGCAGCTTAGCCCCAGCACAAGAGACCCAGTACTTC. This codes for CASSLAPAQETQYF.

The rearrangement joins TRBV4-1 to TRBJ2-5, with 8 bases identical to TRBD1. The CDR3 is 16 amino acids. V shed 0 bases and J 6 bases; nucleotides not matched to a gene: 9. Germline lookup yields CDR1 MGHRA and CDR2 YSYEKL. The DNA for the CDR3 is TGCGCCAGCAGCCAAGAAGCGGCAGGGGGCCAGAAGACCCAGTACTTC. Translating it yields CASSQEAAGGQKTQYF.

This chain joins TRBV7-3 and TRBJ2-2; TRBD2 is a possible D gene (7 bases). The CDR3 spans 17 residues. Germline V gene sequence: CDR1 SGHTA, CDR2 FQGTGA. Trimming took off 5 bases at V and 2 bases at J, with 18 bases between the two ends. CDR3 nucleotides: TGTGCCAGCAGCCCCCTGGTCGGGGGGCCCAACACCGGGGAGCTGTTTTTT. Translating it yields CASSPLVGGPNTGELFF.

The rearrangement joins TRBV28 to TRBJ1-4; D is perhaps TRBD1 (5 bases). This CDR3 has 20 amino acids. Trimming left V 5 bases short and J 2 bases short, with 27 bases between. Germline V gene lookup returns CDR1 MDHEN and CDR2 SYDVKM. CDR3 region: CASSPLGRARWVTTNEKLFF. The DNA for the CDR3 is TGTGCCAGCAGTCCTTTGGGCAGGGCCCGATGGGTAACGACTAATGAAAAACTGTTTTTT.